This T cell receptor beta chain appears in the sequencing data of a study of beta chain features in type 1 diabetes. Broader study findings: Shortening of TCRB CDR3s, moderate but significant, appeared in all four CD4+ subsets of Type 1 diabetes patients.

Expressed TCRB transcripts were sequenced, since all the RNA that had been isolated was reverse transcribed. This table comes from immunoSEQ multiplex PCR, and its TCRdb copy is limited to in-frame clones, with some not included. Among over 600,000 clones listed, roughly an eighth were seen once. This clone has only a few counts. Its antigen is undetermined. Germline lookup yields CDR1 SGHVS and CDR2 FNYEAQ. The CDR3 extends over 15 amino acids. The V end was cut by 5 bases, the J end by 0 bases, with 12 bases between. The origin of this receptor is a man in his thirties or forties with type 1 diabetes. Sequenced sample: naive CD4+ T cells from blood. The chain joins TRBV7-6 to TRBJ2-3; unclear D gene. The CDR3 sequence is CASSIRETSTDTQYF. The CDR3 DNA follows: TGTGCCAGCAGCATTAGAGAAACTAGCACAGATACGCAGTATTTT.